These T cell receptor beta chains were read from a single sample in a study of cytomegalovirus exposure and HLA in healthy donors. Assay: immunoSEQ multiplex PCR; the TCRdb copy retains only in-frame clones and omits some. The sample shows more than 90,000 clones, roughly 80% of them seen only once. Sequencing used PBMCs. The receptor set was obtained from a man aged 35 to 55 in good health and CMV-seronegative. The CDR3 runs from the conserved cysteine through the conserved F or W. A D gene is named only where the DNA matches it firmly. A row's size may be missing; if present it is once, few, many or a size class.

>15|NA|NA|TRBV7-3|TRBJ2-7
CASSLNRVTSYEQYF
TGTGCCAGCAGCTTAAACAGGGTTACGTCCTACGAGCAGTACTTC
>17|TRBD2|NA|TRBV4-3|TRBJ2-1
CASSQDLGLAVYNEQFF
TGCGCCAGCAGCCAAGATTTGGGACTAGCGGTCTACAATGAACAGTTCTTC
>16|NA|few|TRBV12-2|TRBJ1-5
CASRLTPGERNQPQHF
TGTGCAAGTCGCTTGACACCCGGGGAGCGCAATCAGCCCCAGCATTTT
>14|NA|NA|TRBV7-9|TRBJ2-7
CASSLNSGLYEQYF
TGTGCCAGCAGCTTAAACAGCGGTCTATACGAGCAGTACTTC
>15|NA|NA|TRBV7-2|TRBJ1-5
CASSSTGVSNQPQHF
TGTGCCAGCAGCTCAACGGGGGTTAGCAATCAGCCCCAGCATTTT
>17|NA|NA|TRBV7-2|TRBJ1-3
CASSLRGGEADGNTIYF
TGTGCCAGCAGCTTAAGGGGGGGGGAGGCAGACGGAAACACCATATATTTT
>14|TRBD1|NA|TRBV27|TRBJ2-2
CASSSGQRTGELFF
TGTGCCAGCAGTTCGGGACAGCGCACCGGGGAGCTGTTTTTT
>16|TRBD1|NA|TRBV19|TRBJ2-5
CASSIDQRTGRETQYF
TGTGCCAGTAGTATAGATCAAAGGACAGGCCGGGAGACCCAGTACTTC
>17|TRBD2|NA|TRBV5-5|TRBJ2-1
CASSLREGRSSYNEQFF
TGTGCCAGCAGCTTGCGGGAGGGCCGGAGCTCCTACAATGAGCAGTTCTTC
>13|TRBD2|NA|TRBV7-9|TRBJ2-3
CSFDAGVADTQYF
TGTTCCTTCGACGCGGGAGTGGCAGATACGCAGTATTTT
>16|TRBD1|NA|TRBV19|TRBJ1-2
CASSIRGDRTIYGYTF
TGTGCCAGTAGTATCAGGGGGGACAGAACTATCTATGGCTACACCTTC
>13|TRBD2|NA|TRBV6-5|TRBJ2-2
CASRWRGAGELFF
TGTGCCAGCAGGTGGCGGGGGGCCGGGGAGCTGTTTTTT
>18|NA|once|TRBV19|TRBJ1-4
CASSTDPGHWGSNEKLFF
TGTGCCAGTAGTACAGATCCGGGCCACTGGGGCTCTAATGAAAAACTGTTTTTT
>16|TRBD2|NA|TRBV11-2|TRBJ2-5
CASSPRGAGEGETQYF
TGTGCCAGCAGCCCCCGCGGCGCGGGAGAAGGGGAGACCCAGTACTTC
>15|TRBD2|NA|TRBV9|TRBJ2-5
CASNWSSGPPETQYF
TGTGCCAGCAATTGGTCTAGCGGACCCCCGGAGACCCAGTACTTC
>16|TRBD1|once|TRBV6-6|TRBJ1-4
CASSYADRGEDEKLFF
TGTGCCAGCAGTTACGCCGACAGGGGTGAGGATGAAAAACTGTTTTTT
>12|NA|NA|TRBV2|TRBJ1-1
CASPAENTEAFF
TGTGCCAGCCCCGCAGAGAACACTGAAGCTTTCTTT
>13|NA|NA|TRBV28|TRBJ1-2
CATRGGLVRGYTF
TGTGCCACCCGGGGGGGTCTTGTGCGCGGCTACACCTTC
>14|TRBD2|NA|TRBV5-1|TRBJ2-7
CASSSGTSDPGKYF
TGCGCCAGCAGCTCCGGGACTAGCGACCCTGGGAAGTACTTC
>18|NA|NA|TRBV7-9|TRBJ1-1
CASTADLLPGQRNTEAFF
TGTGCCAGCACCGCAGACCTATTACCGGGACAAAGGAACACTGAAGCTTTCTTT
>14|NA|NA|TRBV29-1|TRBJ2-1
CSAGGLVVYNEQFF
TGCAGCGCCGGGGGGCTAGTCGTGTACAATGAGCAGTTCTTC
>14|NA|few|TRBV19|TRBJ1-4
CASSIGATNEKLFF
TGTGCCAGTAGTATAGGAGCAACTAATGAAAAACTGTTTTTT
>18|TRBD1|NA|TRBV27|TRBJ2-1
CASSLWASRQGTYNEQFF
TGTGCCAGCAGTTTATGGGCCTCCCGACAGGGAACTTACAATGAGCAGTTCTTC
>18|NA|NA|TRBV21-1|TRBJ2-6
CASSKRAGRRSGANVLTF
TGTGCCAGCAGCAAACGTGCTGGCAGGCGCTCTGGGGCCAACGTCCTGACTTTC
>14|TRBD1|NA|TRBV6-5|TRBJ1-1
CASSPRTGTSEAFF
TGTGCCAGCAGTCCCCGGACAGGGACATCCGAAGCTTTCTTT
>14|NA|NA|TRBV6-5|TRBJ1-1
CASSPSRVNTEAFF
TGTGCCAGCAGTCCGAGCAGGGTGAACACTGAAGCTTTCTTT
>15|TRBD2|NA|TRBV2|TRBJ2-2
CASRLSGMSTGELFF
TGTGCCAGCAGGCTTAGCGGGATGTCCACCGGGGAGCTGTTTTTT
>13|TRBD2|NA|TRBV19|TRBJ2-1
CASTAGGGNEQFF
TGTGCCAGTACAGCGGGAGGGGGCAATGAGCAGTTCTTC
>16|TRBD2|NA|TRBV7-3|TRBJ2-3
CASSSGLAGGLGTQYF
TGTGCCAGCAGCTCCGGACTAGCGGGGGGGCTGGGTACGCAGTATTTT
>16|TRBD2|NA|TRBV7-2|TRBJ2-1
CASSKTPGGQYNEQFF
TGTGCCAGCAGCAAAACGCCGGGAGGGCAGTACAATGAGCAGTTCTTC
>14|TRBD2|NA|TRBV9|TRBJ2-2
CASSAGGVTGELFF
TGTGCCAGCAGCGCCGGGGGGGTAACCGGGGAGCTGTTTTTT
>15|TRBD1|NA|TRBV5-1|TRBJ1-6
CASSLMAGGTSPLHF
TGCGCCAGCAGCTTGATGGCAGGGGGAACTTCACCCCTCCACTTT
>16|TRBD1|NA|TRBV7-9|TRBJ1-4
CASSRWDRGRNEKLFF
TGTGCCAGCAGCCGGTGGGACAGGGGGCGCAATGAAAAACTGTTTTTT